This TCR beta chain was sequenced for a study of blood T cell repertoires in COVID-19. Per the original data handling: Amplification from reference gene primers served as the basis for estimated nucleated cell counts. TCRdb keeps only in-frame clones here, not all; method: immunoSEQ multiplex PCR. V and J calls and clone size are as listed in that table; D and trimming were resolved from the DNA. Among over 300,000 clones, about 90% were seen once, and the ten largest hold 5% to 7%. The V end was cut by 2 bases, the J end by 1 base, with 20 bases between. The CDR3 is 18 residues long. Germline values: CDR1 KGHSH, CDR2 LQKENI.

The chain has TRBV18 and TRBJ2-5; possibly TRBD1 for D (5 bases). Source material: peripheral blood. The clonotype originates from a young man who had recovered from COVID-19. This CDR3 reads CASSPRSEDTWLQETQYF. In nucleotides, the CDR3 is TGTGCCAGCTCACCAAGGAGTGAGGACACCTGGCTCCAAGAGACCCAGTACTTC.